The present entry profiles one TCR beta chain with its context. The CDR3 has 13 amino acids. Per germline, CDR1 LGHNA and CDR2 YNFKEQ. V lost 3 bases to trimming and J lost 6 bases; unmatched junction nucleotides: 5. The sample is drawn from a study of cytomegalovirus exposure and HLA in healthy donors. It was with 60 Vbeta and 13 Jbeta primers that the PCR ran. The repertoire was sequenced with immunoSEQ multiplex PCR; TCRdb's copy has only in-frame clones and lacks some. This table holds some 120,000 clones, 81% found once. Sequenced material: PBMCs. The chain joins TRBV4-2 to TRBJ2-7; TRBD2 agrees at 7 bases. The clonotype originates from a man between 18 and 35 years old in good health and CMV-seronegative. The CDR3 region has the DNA TGTGCCAGCAGCCAGGCTAGCGGAACCGAGCAGTACTTC. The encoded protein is CASSQASGTEQYF.